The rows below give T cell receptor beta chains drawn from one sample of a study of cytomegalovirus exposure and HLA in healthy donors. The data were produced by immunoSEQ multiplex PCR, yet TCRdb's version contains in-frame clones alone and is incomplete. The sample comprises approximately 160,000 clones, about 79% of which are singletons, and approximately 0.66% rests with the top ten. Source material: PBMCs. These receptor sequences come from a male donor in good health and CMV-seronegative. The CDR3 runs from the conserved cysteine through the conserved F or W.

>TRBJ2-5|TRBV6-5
CASRGARETQYF
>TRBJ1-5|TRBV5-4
CASSLSGSNQPQHF
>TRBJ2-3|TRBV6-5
CASSYSEVDTQYF
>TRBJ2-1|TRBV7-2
CASSLAKLAGGNEQFF
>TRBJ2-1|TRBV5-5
CASSLGTGGYNEQFF
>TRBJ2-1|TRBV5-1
CASSLAVLAGGPREQFF
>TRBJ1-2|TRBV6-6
CASSTTGASYGYTF
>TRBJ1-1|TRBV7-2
CASSLAPGQLGGGGMNTEAFF
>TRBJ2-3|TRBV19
CASSKRVPDTQYF
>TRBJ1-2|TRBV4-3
CASSQDRQGRYTF
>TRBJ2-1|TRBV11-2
CASTIGLSYNEQFF
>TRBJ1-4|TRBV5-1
CASSLAVRGPNEKLFF
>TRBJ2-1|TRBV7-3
CASSSDGGGNEQFF
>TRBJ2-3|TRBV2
CASRGRADTQYF
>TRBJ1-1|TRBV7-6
CASSLGGQYATEAFF
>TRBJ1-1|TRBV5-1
CASSLLPQGASTEAFF
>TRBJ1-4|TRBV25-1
CASSEAGGQGGEKLFF
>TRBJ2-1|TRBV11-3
CASSTQLIHRDEQFF
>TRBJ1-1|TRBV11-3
CASSLGRFEAFF
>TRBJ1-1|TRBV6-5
CASSYRQGAAEAFF
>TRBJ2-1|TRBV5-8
CASRTGLAGVNEQFF
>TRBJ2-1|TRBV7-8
CASVDRGKYNEQFF
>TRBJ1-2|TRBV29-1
CSVEEAGYYGYTF
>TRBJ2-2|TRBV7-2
CASSPRQGTGELFF
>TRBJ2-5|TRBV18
CASSPRQTTQETQYF
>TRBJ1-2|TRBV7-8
CASSTGQGSYYGYTF
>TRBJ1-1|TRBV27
CASSDRGTYLAATEAFF
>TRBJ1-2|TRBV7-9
CSSSPGDRGPSGYTF
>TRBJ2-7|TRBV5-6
CASSSGGLEQYF
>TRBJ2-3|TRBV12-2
CASRLVRRNTDTQYF
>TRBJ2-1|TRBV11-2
CASSLELSSYNEQFF